The T cell receptor (beta chain) described here comes from a study of blood T cell repertoires in COVID-19 (dated by TCRdb to about 2020). Study-level background: Samples from collaborators originated in the United States, Italy and Spain and spanned both the acute and convalescent phases of COVID-19. The material from the prospective study consisted of cDNA or gDNA derived from T cells, B-cell-depleted T cells, or PBMCs. Subjects who had been exposed to COVID-19, were actively infected with it, or had recovered from it provided the deeply sampled blood TCRbeta repertoires that made up the dataset. The repertoires were released in a freely available public database intended as a resource for research on the immune response to SARS-CoV-2. Samples were obtained from the ongoing ImmuneRACE study (first 160 participants) and from about 1,300 subjects provided by 6 global collaborators. A de-identified subject ID, COVID-19 status, age in years and sex were almost always included in the sample metadata. HLA class I and class II types, where available, came from metadata supplied by the sample provider rather than from assay-based typing.

The cysteine opens and the phenylalanine closes a CDR3 of 16 amino acids. Only CDR3 DNA is held: 48 bases, read in frame from base 1. CDR1 SGHTA and CDR2 FQGNSA were looked up in the germline V gene. Clipping removes 1 base from V and 3 bases from J, with 7 as the unmatched junction base count. About this clone itself: Its target antigen remains unknown. Base qualities were left out, and no much larger clone turns up one base away.

TCRbeta CDR3 regions were amplified from genomic DNA using the immunoSEQ Assay, a bias-controlled multiplex PCR. On the study's bioinformatics: The number of nucleated cells in each sample was estimated by amplification of reference gene primers within the assay. Sequence reads were collapsed and filtered to measure the absolute abundance of every unique TCRbeta CDR3 rearrangement. Productive Simpson clonality was computed per sample as the square root of Simpson's diversity index over productive rearrangements. TCRdb's version of the immuneACCESS table is confined to in-frame rearrangements and falls short of the full clone set. An unresolved V gene accounts for under half of the shortfall where checked; the remainder is of unknown origin. V, J and clone size are taken as reported in that table, and D and trimming were inferred from the DNA itself. The sample contains about 200,000 clones, 70% to 90% of them found a single time. The ten largest clones capture about 2.4% of the sample.

Overall study results and their limits: How much clinical and demographic metadata was included differed by source and by participant, and the metadata was provided uncurated.

One collaborating source in Seattle enrolled patients during active infection and followed them longitudinally through the course of disease. The collaborating institutions used their own protocols to collect whole blood in K2EDTA tubes. For TCRbeta analysis, collaborators shipped samples as frozen whole blood, isolated PBMCs, or DNA extracted from either of those sample types. Rearrangement joined TRBV7-2 to TRBJ2-3, with 7 bases aligning to TRBD2. This receptor was obtained from a woman in her seventies with COVID-19, enrolled during active disease. Sequencing used peripheral blood. CDR3 sequence: CASSLVASGGTDTQYF. The bases read TGTGCCAGCAGCTTAGTGGCGTCGGGAGGAACAGATACGCAGTATTTT. The full variable domain, completed from the reference TRBV7-2 and TRBJ2-3 proteins outside the CDR3, reads GAGVSQSPSNKVTEKGKDVELRCDPISGHTALYWYRQSLGQGLEFLIYFQGNSAPDKSGLPSDRFSAERTGGSVSTLTIQRTQQEDSAVYLCASSLVASGGTDTQYFGPGTRLTVL.